This T cell receptor (beta chain) was retrieved from a study of T cell responses to AZD1222 COVID-19 vaccine (dated by TCRdb to the early 2020s). As for the study more broadly: TCR sequencing was performed for roughly 250 trial participants, of whom approximately 200 were given two doses of AZD1222 and some 26 were given two doses of MenACWY control vaccine. Trial participants were enrolled into age subgroups of 18-55, 56-69 and 70-plus years, which contained about 150, 27 and 61 TCR-sequenced participants, respectively. Study-wide findings and limitations: The vaccine-associated CD4 TCRs covered the entire spike protein, and the dominant responses fell in regions 160-218 and 743-854. Epitopes outside the regions mutated in the B.1.351 and B.1.1.7 variants were reportedly recognized by nearly half of the unique spike-specific TCRs. Spike-specific TCR breadth and depth rose significantly after two AZD1222 doses compared with day 0 and with MenACWY recipients. The 56-69-year group was small, and its depth increase did not reach significance, likely because of low power. Participants were mostly white British and included more females than males, and it was suggested by the authors that clonal diversity may have been underestimated. Conclusions about previously exposed vaccinees were limited because only six AZD1222 recipients were SARS-CoV-2 seropositive at baseline. Because no samples from the day 14 peak response were available, repertoires could be characterized only after the peak T cell response.

The CDR3 regions of human TCRbeta chains were analyzed by immunosequencing. In the source study's methods: Repertoire TCRs were checked for matches against a reference library of SARS-CoV-2-specific TCRs that had been generated using the MIRA antigen-specificity platform. Breadth meant the fraction of unique TCRs that were SARS-CoV-2-associated, whereas depth meant the fraction of total T cells that were SARS-CoV-2-associated. Using the MIRA data, each spike-specific TCR was mapped to the spike region that the TCR reacts to and placed in a CD4 or CD8 class. Log10-transformed breadth and depth values were compared by one-way ANOVA with Sidak's multiple comparisons tests. This is the immuneACCESS table as TCRdb keeps it, with only in-frame sequences that have V and J called. A part of the clones is gone; compared with another copy, unresolved V genes explain less than half, and the rest is unexplained. That table furnishes V, J and clone size, whereas the DNA furnished D and trimming. This sample lists roughly 160,000 clones; roughly 88% were detected once. Clones ranked in the top ten supply over 4% of the sample.

Taken from cysteine to phenylalanine, the CDR3 has 14 residues. Just CDR3 DNA is preserved here, 42 bases in frame from base 1. Germline trimming: 3 bases from V, 1 base from J; junction bases outside gene matches: 1. Reading the germline V gene gives CDR1 SGHRS and CDR2 YFSETQ. A note on this clone: The specificity of this receptor is unknown. No much larger clonotype is one base removed from it; base qualities were not supplied.

Reading the label with the study, this specimen's time point is: about 28 days (+/-7) after the second vaccine dose. Because spike-specific TCR depth and breadth did not differ between the two schedules, AZD1222 recipients who got a second dose at roughly 4 weeks were pooled with those who got a second dose at roughly 12 weeks. Vaccinee samples came from UK trials COV001 and COV002, including a single-blind randomized controlled phase 2/3 trial of AZD1222 (ChAdOx1 nCoV-19) in healthy adults. For TCRbeta chain sequencing, PBMC samples were collected from trial participants at day 0 and at day 28 after the second dose.

The source material was peripheral blood, sampled 28 days after the second AZD1222 dose. The sequence links TRBV5-1 to TRBJ2-3; 8 bases in the junction line up with TRBD2. The sequence was collected from an adult who received the AZD1222 COVID-19 vaccine. The CDR3 has the sequence CASSSGLGTDTQYF. The sequenced DNA: TGCGCCAGCAGCTCGGGACTAGGCACAGATACGCAGTATTTT.